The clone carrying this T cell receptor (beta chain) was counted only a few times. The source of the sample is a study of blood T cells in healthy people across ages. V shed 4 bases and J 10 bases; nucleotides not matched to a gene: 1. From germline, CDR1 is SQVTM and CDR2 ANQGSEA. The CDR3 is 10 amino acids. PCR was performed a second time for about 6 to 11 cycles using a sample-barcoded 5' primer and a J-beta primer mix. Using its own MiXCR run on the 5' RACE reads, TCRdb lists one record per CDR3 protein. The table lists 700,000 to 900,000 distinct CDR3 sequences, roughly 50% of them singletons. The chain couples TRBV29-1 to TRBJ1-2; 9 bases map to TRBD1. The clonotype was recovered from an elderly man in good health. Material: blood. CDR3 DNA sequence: TGCAGCGTTGGACAGGGGGACTACACCTTC. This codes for CSVGQGDYTF.